This T cell receptor beta chain was obtained from a study of T cell responses to AZD1222 COVID-19 vaccine. General observations from the study: Baseline testing showed seropositivity in only 5 or 6 AZD1222 recipients. Donors were largely white British and mainly female; clonal diversity was possibly underestimated.

About this clone itself: Its antigen is not identified.

Repertoires were generated with immunoSEQ multiplex PCR, while TCRdb's copy carries only in-frame clones and drops some. The profile shows under 200,000 clones, approximately 94% of them singletons. CDR1 and CDR2 (germline): LNHDA, SQIVND (reference sequence). Trimming took off 2 bases at V and 8 bases at J, with 15 bases between the two ends. This CDR3 has 14 residues. This chain joins TRBV19 and TRBJ1-2; D call uncertain. The clonotype was recovered from an adult who received the MenACWY meningococcal vaccine as a control. The sequences come from peripheral blood, collected 28 days after the second dose of the MenACWY control vaccine. DNA for the CDR3: TGTGCCAGTAGTATACAGGCGGGGAGTGAAGGCTACACCTTC. Protein: CASSIQAGSEGYTF.